This TCR beta chain was sequenced for a study of blood T cell repertoires in COVID-19. Study information: Researchers got acute and convalescent COVID-19 samples from the United States, Italy and Spain. Sample material is recorded as cDNA or gDNA derived from T cells, B-cell-depleted T cells, or PBMCs.

Produced via immunoSEQ multiplex PCR; TCRdb's table is partial and in-frame only. The sample carries approximately 360,000 clones, about 90% recorded once. Germline V gene lookup returns CDR1 MNHEY and CDR2 SVGEGT. This CDR3 comprises 15 residues. V was clipped by 6 bases and J by 5 bases; unmatched bases: 8. J is TRBJ2-3 and V is TRBV6-2 or TRBV6-3, with 10 bases that match TRBD2. The clonotype comes from a man aged 18 to 35 with active or convalescent COVID-19. The source material was peripheral blood. Here the CDR3 reads CASSNLAGVIDTQYF. The CDR3 coding sequence is TGTGCCAGCAGCAATCTAGCGGGAGTCATAGATACGCAGTATTTT.